Here is one T cell receptor (beta chain) with its context. Its target is not known. The data derive from a study of cytomegalovirus exposure and HLA in healthy donors. The study's findings and limits: The authors judged a highly shared variant cluster likely a sequencing artifact. Common viral pathogens were later found to be apparently linked to several of the most significant clusters.

The primer mix had 60 Vbeta and 13 Jbeta primers. Repertoires were generated with immunoSEQ multiplex PCR, while TCRdb's copy carries only in-frame clones and drops some. This sample has about 110,000 clones, with around 80% found just once. CDR1 and CDR2 (germline): LNHDA, SQIVND (reference sequence). The CDR3 loop spans 16 amino acids. V was clipped by 6 bases and J by 1 base; unmatched bases: 5. This receptor was obtained from a man aged 35 to 55 in good health and CMV-seronegative. Sequencing input: PBMCs. The rearrangement uses TRBV19 and TRBJ2-2; the match to TRBD1 covers 10 bases. This CDR3 is CASRRQGARNTGELFF. As DNA, the CDR3 is TGTGCCAGTAGACGACAGGGGGCCAGGAACACCGGGGAGCTGTTTTTT.